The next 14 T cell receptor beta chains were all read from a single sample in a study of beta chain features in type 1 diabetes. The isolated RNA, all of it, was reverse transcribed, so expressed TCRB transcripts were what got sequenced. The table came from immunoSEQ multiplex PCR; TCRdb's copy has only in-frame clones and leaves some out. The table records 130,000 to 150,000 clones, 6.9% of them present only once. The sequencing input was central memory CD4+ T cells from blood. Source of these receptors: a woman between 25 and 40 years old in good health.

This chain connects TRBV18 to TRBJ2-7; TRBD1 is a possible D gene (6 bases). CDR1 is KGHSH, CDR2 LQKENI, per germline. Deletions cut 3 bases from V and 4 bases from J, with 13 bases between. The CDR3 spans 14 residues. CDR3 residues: CASSPVAQGYEQYF. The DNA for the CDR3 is TGTGCCAGCTCACCCGTCGCACAGGGATACGAGCAGTACTTC.

The CDR3 bases are TGTGCCAGCAGCCCACGGGGGGGGACCGGGGAGCTGTTTTTT. Its protein is CASSPRGGTGELFF. This rearrangement joins TRBV7-6 to TRBJ2-2; 8 bases are a match to TRBD2. Germline trimming cut 5 bases from V and 5 bases from J; bases unmatched to any gene: 4. The germline gives CDR1 SGHVS, CDR2 FNYEAQ. This CDR3 spans 14 amino acids.

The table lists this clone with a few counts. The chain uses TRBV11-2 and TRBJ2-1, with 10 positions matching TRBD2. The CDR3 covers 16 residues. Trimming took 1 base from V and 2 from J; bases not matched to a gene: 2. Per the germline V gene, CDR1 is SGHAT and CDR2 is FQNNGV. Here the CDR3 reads CASSLVTSGAYNEQFF. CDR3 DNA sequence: TGTGCCAGCAGCTTAGTAACTAGCGGGGCCTACAATGAGCAGTTCTTC.

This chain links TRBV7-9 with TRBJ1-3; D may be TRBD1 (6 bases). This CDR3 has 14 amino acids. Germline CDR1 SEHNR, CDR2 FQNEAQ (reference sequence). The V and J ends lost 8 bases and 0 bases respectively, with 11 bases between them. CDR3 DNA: TGTGCCAGCGCCACAGGGCACTCTGGAAACACCATATATTTT. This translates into CASATGHSGNTIYF.

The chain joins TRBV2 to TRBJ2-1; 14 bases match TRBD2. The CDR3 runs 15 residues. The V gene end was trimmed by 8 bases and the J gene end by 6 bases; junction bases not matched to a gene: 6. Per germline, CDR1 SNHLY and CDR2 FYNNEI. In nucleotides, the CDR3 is TGTGCCAGCGGGGGACTAGCGGGAGTACCCAATGAGCAGTTCTTC. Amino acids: CASGGLAGVPNEQFF.

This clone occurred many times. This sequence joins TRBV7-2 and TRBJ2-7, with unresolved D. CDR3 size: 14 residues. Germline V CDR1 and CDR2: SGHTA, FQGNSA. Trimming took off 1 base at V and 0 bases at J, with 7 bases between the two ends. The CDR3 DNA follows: TGTGCCAGCAGCTTAGACTACAACTCCTACGAGCAGTACTTC. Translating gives CASSLDYNSYEQYF.

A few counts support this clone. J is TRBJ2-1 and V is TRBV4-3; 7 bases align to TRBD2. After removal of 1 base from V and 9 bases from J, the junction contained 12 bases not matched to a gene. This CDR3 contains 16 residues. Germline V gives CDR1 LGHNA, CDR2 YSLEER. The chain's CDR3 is CASSQGSGAKFIEQFF. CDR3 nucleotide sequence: TGCGCCAGCAGCCAAGGAAGCGGGGCCAAATTTATTGAGCAGTTCTTC.

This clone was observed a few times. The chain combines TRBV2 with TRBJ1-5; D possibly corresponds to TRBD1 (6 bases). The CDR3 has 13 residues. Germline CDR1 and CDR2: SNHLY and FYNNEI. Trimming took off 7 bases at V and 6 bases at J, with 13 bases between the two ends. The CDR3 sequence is CASNGQSGQPQHF. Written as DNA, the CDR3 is TGTGCCAGCAATGGACAGTCGGGTCAGCCCCAGCATTTT.

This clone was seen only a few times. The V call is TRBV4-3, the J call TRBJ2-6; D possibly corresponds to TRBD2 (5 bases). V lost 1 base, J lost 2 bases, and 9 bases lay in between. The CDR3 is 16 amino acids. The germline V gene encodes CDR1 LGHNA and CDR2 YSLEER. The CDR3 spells CASSQVPGAGANVLTF. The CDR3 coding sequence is TGCGCCAGCAGCCAAGTCCCCGGGGCTGGGGCCAACGTCCTGACTTTC.

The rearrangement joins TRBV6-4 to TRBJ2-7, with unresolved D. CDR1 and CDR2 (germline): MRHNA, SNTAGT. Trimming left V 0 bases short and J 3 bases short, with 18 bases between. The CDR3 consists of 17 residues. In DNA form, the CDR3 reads TGTGCCAGCAGTGACTCGTCTTTGGGCCGTACCGTCTACGAGCAGTACTTC. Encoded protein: CASSDSSLGRTVYEQYF.

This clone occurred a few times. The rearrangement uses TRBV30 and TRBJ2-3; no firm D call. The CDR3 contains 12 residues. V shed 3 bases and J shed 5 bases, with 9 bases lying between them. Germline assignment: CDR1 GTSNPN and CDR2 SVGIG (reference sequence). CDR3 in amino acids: CAWSVGVDTQYF. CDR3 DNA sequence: TGTGCCTGGAGCGTTGGAGTAGATACGCAGTATTTT.

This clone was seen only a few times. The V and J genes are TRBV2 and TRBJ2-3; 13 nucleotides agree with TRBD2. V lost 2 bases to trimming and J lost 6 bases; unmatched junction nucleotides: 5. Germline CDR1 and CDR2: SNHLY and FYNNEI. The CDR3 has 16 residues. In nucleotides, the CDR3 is TGTGCCAGCAGTGAATGGACTAGCGGGAGCTTGGATACGCAGTATTTT. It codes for CASSEWTSGSLDTQYF.

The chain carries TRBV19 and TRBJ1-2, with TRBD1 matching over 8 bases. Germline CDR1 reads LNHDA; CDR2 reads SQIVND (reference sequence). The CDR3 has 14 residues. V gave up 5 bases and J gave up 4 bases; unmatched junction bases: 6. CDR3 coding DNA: TGTGCCAGTAGTGATTCAGGGGGCAGCTATGGCTACACCTTC. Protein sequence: CASSDSGGSYGYTF.

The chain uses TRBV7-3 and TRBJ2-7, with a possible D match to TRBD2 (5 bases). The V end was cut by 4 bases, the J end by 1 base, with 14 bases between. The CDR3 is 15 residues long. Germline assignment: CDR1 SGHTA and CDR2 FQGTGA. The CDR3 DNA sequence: TGTGCCAGCAGCTCTCGGACGGGATTTTCCTACGAGCAGTACTTC. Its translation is CASSSRTGFSYEQYF.